This TCR beta chain was retrieved from a study of T cells in Graves' hyperthyroidism and ophthalmopathy. Amplified TCR beta CDR3 regions came from RNA transcripts. When the TCR CDR3 underwent first-round RT-PCR, the HTBI primer set was used. A single record per CDR3 protein comes from TCRdb applying MiXCR to the multiplex PCR reads. Found here are a few hundred thousand distinct CDR3 sequences, less than 20% of them singletons; the top ten hold roughly 7.3%. At least ten counts were recorded for this clonotype. V shed 0 bases, J shed 4 bases, and the junction held 11 bases outside the gene matches. CDR3 length: 19 residues. Germline CDR1 is MNHEY and CDR2 is SVGEGT.

The specimen sequenced was blood. The chain is built from TRBV6-2 or TRBV6-3 and TRBJ2-3; 12 nucleotides agree with TRBD2. The sequence came from a woman in her twenties or thirties with Graves' hyperthyroidism. This CDR3 is CASSYSLAGGPLGADTQYF. As DNA, the CDR3 is TGTGCCAGCAGTTACTCCCTAGCGGGAGGGCCATTGGGGGCAGATACGCAGTATTTT.